A single T cell receptor (beta chain) is shown here with its context. Its target is not known. These data come from a study of cytomegalovirus exposure and HLA in healthy donors. Study-wide context: Earlier, 110 million or so unique TCR beta sequences were recovered from around 200 million T cells by an analysis. Study-wide results and limits: The likely explanation for a cluster of highly shared sequence variants was sequencing artifact. It emerged from a later analysis that several of the most significant clusters appeared to be linked to common viral pathogens. Investigators reported fewer than 200 TCR beta chains as tied to cytomegalovirus.

With V trimmed by 4 bases and J by 5 bases, 7 bases remained unmatched. CDR1 is SGHTS, CDR2 YDEGEE, per germline. The CDR3 is made up of 16 amino acids. The PCR ran on 60 Vbeta and 13 Jbeta primers. Only in-frame clones appear in the TCRdb table, and some are missing; sequencing was by immunoSEQ multiplex PCR. The data hold more than 95,000 clones, with roughly 80% observed a single time. The source material was PBMCs. The receptor comes from a man aged 18-30 years in good health and CMV-seropositive. This chain connects TRBV5-8 to TRBJ2-5, with 14 bases that match TRBD2. CDR3 protein: CASSARLAGGPETQYF. The CDR3 DNA follows: TGTGCCAGCAGCGCAAGACTAGCGGGAGGGCCGGAGACCCAGTACTTC.